The present entry profiles one T cell receptor beta chain with its context. The sample is drawn from a study of T cell responses to AZD1222 COVID-19 vaccine. The repertoire was sequenced with immunoSEQ multiplex PCR; TCRdb's copy has only in-frame clones and lacks some. The repertoire consists of some 160,000 clones, with more than 85% occurring once and the leading ten covering more than 0.8%. The germline CDR1 and CDR2 sequences are SGHDT and YYEEEE. Trimming stripped 4 bases from V and 6 bases from J, with 13 bases between. The CDR3 extends over 14 amino acids. Sequenced material: peripheral blood, taken on day 0 of AZD1222 vaccination. This chain joins TRBV5-6 and TRBJ1-4; TRBD1 might be the D (5 bases). The sequence came from an adult in good health. The CDR3 DNA reads as TGTGCCAGCAGCAAAGGGACTTCCCATGAAAAACTGTTTTTT. Translated: CASSKGTSHEKLFF.